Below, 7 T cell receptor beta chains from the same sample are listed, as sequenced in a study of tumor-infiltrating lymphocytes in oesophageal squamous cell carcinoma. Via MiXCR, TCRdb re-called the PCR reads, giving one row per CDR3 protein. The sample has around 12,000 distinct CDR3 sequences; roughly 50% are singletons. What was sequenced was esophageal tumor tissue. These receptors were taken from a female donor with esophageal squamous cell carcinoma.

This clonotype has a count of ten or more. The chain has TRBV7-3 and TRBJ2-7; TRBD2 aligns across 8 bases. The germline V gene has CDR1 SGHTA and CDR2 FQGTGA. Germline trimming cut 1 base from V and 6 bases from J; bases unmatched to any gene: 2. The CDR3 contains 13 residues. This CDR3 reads CASSLIAGTEQYF. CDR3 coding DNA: TGTGCCAGCAGCTTAATAGCGGGGACCGAGCAGTACTTC.

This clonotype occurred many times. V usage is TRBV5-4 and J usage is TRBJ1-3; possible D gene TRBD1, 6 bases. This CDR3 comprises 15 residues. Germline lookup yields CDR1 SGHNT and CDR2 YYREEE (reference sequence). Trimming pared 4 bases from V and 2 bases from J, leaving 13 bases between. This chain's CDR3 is CASSPGAGAGNTIYF. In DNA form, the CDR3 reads TGTGCCAGCAGCCCTGGTGCAGGGGCTGGAAACACCATATATTTT.

The DNA for the CDR3 is TGTGCCAGCTCCGCGGGAGTAAAGGGCGAGCAGTACTTC. Translated, it gives CASSAGVKGEQYF. The J gene is TRBJ1-1, the V gene TRBV11-2; 7 bases agree with TRBD2. Judging by the DNA end, TRBJ2-7 fits better; the J call may be wrong. Germline V gene data show CDR1 as SGHAT and CDR2 as FQNNGV. This CDR3 has 13 amino acids.

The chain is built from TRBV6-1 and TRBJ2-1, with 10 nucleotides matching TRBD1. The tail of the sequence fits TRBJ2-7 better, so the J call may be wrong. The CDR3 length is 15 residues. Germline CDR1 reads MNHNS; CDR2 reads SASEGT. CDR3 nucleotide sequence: TGTGCCAGCAGCTCCGGGACAGGGGAATACAATGAGCAGTACTTC. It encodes CASSSGTGEYNEQYF.

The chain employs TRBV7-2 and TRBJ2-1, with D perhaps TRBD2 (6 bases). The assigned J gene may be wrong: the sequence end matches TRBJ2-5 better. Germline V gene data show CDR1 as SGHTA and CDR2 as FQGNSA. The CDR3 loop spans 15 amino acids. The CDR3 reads CASSFSAGSQETQYF. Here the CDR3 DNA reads TGTGCCAGCAGCTTCTCGGCCGGGAGTCAAGAGACCCAGTACTTC.

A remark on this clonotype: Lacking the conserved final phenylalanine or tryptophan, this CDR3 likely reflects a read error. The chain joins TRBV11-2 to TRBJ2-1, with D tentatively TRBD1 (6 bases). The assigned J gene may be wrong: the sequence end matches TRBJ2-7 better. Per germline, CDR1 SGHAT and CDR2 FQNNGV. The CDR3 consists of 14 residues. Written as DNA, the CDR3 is TGTGCCAGCCGGCAGGGGTCCTCCTACAATGAGCAGTACCTC. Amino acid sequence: CASRQGSSYNEQYL.

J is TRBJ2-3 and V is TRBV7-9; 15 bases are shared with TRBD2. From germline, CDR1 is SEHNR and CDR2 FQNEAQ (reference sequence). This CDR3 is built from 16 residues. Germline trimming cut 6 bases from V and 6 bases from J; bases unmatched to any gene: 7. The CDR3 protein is CASRPGLAGGSDTQYF. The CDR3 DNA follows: TGTGCCAGCAGACCCGGACTAGCGGGAGGGTCCGATACGCAGTATTTT.